This T cell receptor beta chain was captured by sequencing in a study of blood T cell repertoires in COVID-19. For the study at large: Donors in the United States, Italy and Spain gave samples during acute or convalescent COVID-19.

Sequenced by immunoSEQ multiplex PCR; TCRdb stores in-frame clones only, minus some. The table records approximately 200,000 clones, about 91% of them present only once. Trimming shortened V by 8 bases and J by 1 base, and 13 bases separated the two germline ends. Germline CDR1 and CDR2: SNHLY and FYNNEI. The CDR3 sequence is 14 residues long. The J gene is TRBJ2-3, the V gene TRBV2; a possible D gene is TRBD1 (6 bases). The sequenced sample consisted of peripheral blood. The TCR comes from a woman aged 25 to 39 with acute or convalescent COVID-19. For the CDR3, the DNA is TGTGCCAGCCTACCACCAGGGGGCACAGATACGCAGTATTTT. Its protein is CASLPPGGTDTQYF.